The 27 T cell receptor beta chains below come from one sample, sequenced in a study of cytomegalovirus exposure and HLA in healthy donors. TCRdb keeps only in-frame clones here, not all; method: immunoSEQ multiplex PCR. This sample has over 200,000 clones, with around nine tenths found just once. The sequencing input was PBMCs. The receptor source for this set is a woman aged 18-35 years in good health and CMV-seronegative.

This clone was recorded a few times. This sequence joins TRBV4-2 and TRBJ2-3; D might be TRBD2 (6 bases). Germline V lookup: CDR1 LGHNA, CDR2 YNFKEQ. V shed 0 bases and J shed 1 base, with 11 bases lying between them. The CDR3 is 16 residues long. The CDR3 loop is CASSQDRPSGTDTQYF. CDR3 bases: TGTGCCAGCAGCCAAGATCGCCCTAGCGGCACAGATACGCAGTATTTT.

CDR3: CASRKQGAGEKLFF. The CDR3 nucleotides are TGTGCCAGCAGAAAACAGGGGGCGGGTGAAAAACTGTTTTTT. This sequence joins TRBV6-6 and TRBJ1-4, with 9 bases that match TRBD1. CDR1 is MNHNY, CDR2 SVGAGI, per germline (reference sequence). Losses at the gene ends were 6 bases for V and 7 bases for J; bases not matched to a gene: 6. CDR3 length: 14 amino acids.

The chain joins TRBV27 to TRBJ2-7; 7 bases match TRBD2. Germline V lookup: CDR1 MNHEY, CDR2 SMNVEV (reference sequence). This CDR3 is 13 amino acids long. With 3 bases clipped from V and 6 bases from J, the junction kept 5 bases outside the gene matches. The CDR3 protein is CASSLAGAVEQYF. The DNA for the CDR3 is TGTGCCAGCAGTTTGGCGGGAGCGGTCGAGCAGTACTTC.

The chain couples TRBV7-9 to TRBJ2-5; 15 bases are shared with TRBD2. With 3 bases clipped from V and 4 bases from J, the junction kept 3 bases outside the gene matches. Germline V gene sequence: CDR1 SEHNR, CDR2 FQNEAQ (reference sequence). The CDR3 loop spans 16 amino acids. The CDR3 sequence is CASSFGLAGGRETQYF. In DNA form, the CDR3 reads TGTGCCAGCAGCTTTGGACTAGCGGGAGGGCGAGAGACCCAGTACTTC.

This chain uses TRBV2 with TRBJ1-1; D remains unclear. Trimming removed 8 bases at V and 6 bases at J, with 7 bases between. The V gene's germline CDR1 is SNHLY and CDR2 FYNNEI. This CDR3 is built from 10 residues. CDR3: CASGLAEAFF. DNA of the CDR3: TGTGCCAGCGGTTTAGCTGAAGCTTTCTTT.

The V call is TRBV7-3, the J call TRBJ1-1, with TRBD1 matching 11 bases. CDR3 size: 16 residues. Looked up from germline, CDR1 is SGHTA and CDR2 is FQGTGA. With V trimmed by 2 bases and J by 5 bases, 7 bases remained unmatched. As DNA, the CDR3 is TGTGCCAGCAGCTTAGTGGACAGGGGGCGACTTACTGAAGCTTTCTTT. Its protein product is CASSLVDRGRLTEAFF.

V and J are TRBV28 and TRBJ1-2, with D maybe TRBD1 (5 bases). Per the germline V gene, CDR1 is MDHEN and CDR2 is SYDVKM. The germline V and J ends were trimmed by 6 bases and 5 bases, with 16 bases remaining between them. This CDR3 comprises 14 residues. The chain's CDR3 is CASSKAQVGYGYTF. The CDR3 nucleotides are TGTGCCAGCAGCAAGGCACAGGTTGGATATGGCTACACCTTC.

The chain has TRBV7-2 and TRBJ2-5; no clear D. Trimming stripped 2 bases from V and 7 bases from J, with 8 bases between. The CDR3 is 12 amino acids. CDR1 and CDR2 from the germline V gene are SGHTA and FQGNSA. The CDR3 is CASSLLVGTQYF. DNA for the CDR3: TGTGCCAGCAGCTTATTAGTTGGGACCCAGTACTTC.

The CDR3 loop reads CASSPPSGGFVEQYF. The CDR3 coding sequence is TGTGCCAGCAGTCCCCCATCAGGGGGCTTTGTCGAGCAGTACTTC. This chain connects TRBV28 to TRBJ2-7; 8 nucleotides agree with TRBD1. The CDR3 consists of 15 residues. Trimming took 5 bases from V and 6 from J; bases not matched to a gene: 12. From germline, CDR1 is MDHEN and CDR2 SYDVKM. The full variable domain, rest sourced from reference TRBV28 and TRBJ2-7, is DVKVTQSSRYLVKRTGEKVFLECVQDMDHENMFWYRQDPGLGLRLIYFSYDVKMKEKGDIPEGYSVSREKKERFSLILESASTNQTSMYLCASSPPSGGFVEQYFGPGTRLTVT.

The chain uses TRBV2 and TRBJ2-7, with unresolved D. This CDR3 contains 11 residues. The V end lost 8 bases, the J end lost 4 bases, and 9 bases lay between the germline ends. Germline V gene data show CDR1 as SNHLY and CDR2 as FYNNEI. As DNA, the CDR3 is TGTGCCAGCGAATCTAGGTACGAGCAGTACTTC. Its protein product is CASESRYEQYF.

The rearrangement joins TRBV25-1 to TRBJ2-1, with D maybe TRBD2 (5 bases). The CDR3 consists of 16 residues. V gave up 5 bases and J gave up 1 base, with 15 bases separating them. CDR1 is MGHDK and CDR2 is SYGVNS in the germline V gene. CDR3 in DNA: TGTGCCAGCAGTCCGGACTTAGCGTCGTCCTACAATGAGCAGTTCTTC. Encoded protein: CASSPDLASSYNEQFF.

This clone was observed a few times. The chain uses TRBV27 and TRBJ1-5, with D perhaps matching TRBD1 (5 bases). Germline CDR1 reads MNHEY; CDR2 reads SMNVEV (reference sequence). Trimming took off 6 bases at V and 4 bases at J, with 10 bases between the two ends. The length of the CDR3 is 13 residues. The CDR3 region is CASSHQGNQPQHF. The CDR3 nucleotides read TGTGCCAGCAGCCACCAGGGAAATCAGCCCCAGCATTTT.

The chain employs TRBV2 and TRBJ1-1; 7 nucleotides align to TRBD1. The V and J ends lost 7 bases and 3 bases, in that order; junction bases with no gene match: 8. Germline-derived CDR1 and CDR2 are SNHLY and FYNNEI. CDR3 length equals 14 residues. Here the CDR3 reads CASIPDRADTEAFF. The CDR3 DNA reads as TGTGCCAGCATTCCCGACAGGGCCGACACTGAAGCTTTCTTT. Filled out from reference TRBV2 and TRBJ1-1, the complete variable domain reads EPEVTQTPSHQVTQMGQEVILRCVPISNHLYFYWYRQILGQKVEFLVSFYNNEISEKSEIFDDQFSVERPDGSNFTLKIRSTKLEDSAMYFCASIPDRADTEAFFGQGTRLTVV.

This chain connects TRBV2 to TRBJ2-5; D may be TRBD2 (6 bases). The CDR3 is made up of 13 amino acids. Trimming removed 6 bases at V and 2 bases at J, with 10 bases between. The germline CDR1 and CDR2 sequences are SNHLY and FYNNEI. CDR3 protein: CASRRDLQETQYF. CDR3 DNA sequence: TGTGCCAGCAGAAGGGACTTGCAAGAGACCCAGTACTTC.

The rearrangement links TRBV7-8 to TRBJ2-7; the D is unclear. This CDR3 region has 14 residues. Germline V lookup: CDR1 SGHVS, CDR2 FQNEAQ. V lost 7 bases and J lost 0, with 13 bases in between. The CDR3 loop reads CASNYRESSYEQYF. The CDR3 region has the DNA TGTGCCAGCAATTATAGAGAATCCTCCTACGAGCAGTACTTC. The full variable domain, completed using reference TRBV7-8 and TRBJ2-7, is GAGVSQSPRYKVAKRGQDVALRCDPISGHVSLFWYQQALGQGPEFLTYFQNEAQLDKSGLPSDRFFAERPEGSVSTLKIQRTQQEDSAVYLCASNYRESSYEQYFGPGTRLTVT.

The genes are TRBV19 and TRBJ2-7; 7 bases are a match to TRBD2. The CDR3 sequence is 13 residues long. Germline V gene lookup returns CDR1 LNHDA and CDR2 SQIVND (reference sequence). V gave up 5 bases and J gave up 4 bases; unmatched junction bases: 5. In DNA form, the CDR3 reads TGTGCCAGTAGTGGCGGGAGCGGATACGAGCAGTACTTC. It specifies CASSGGSGYEQYF. The full variable domain, completed using reference TRBV19 and TRBJ2-7, is DGGITQSPKYLFRKEGQNVTLSCEQNLNHDAMYWYRQDPGQGLRLIYYSQIVNDFQKGDIAEGYSVSREKKESFPLTVTSAQKNPTAFYLCASSGGSGYEQYFGPGTRLTVT.

This chain links TRBV7-9 with TRBJ2-7, with D perhaps TRBD2 (5 bases). V was cut by 0 bases and J by 3 bases, with 9 bases left in between. CDR3 length equals 14 residues. CDR1 and CDR2 (germline): SEHNR, FQNEAQ (reference sequence). The CDR3 loop is CASSLAGLFYEQYF. The CDR3 coding sequence is TGTGCCAGCAGCTTAGCCGGACTTTTCTACGAGCAGTACTTC.

A note on this clone: Its ends do not fully match the called genes, so a read error is possible. CDR3 sequence: CASSLLPGAGGQATQYF. CDR3 DNA sequence: TGCGCCAGCAGCCTCTTACCCGGAGCGGGAGGCCAAGCGACCCAGTACTTC. The chain links TRBV4-1 to TRBJ2-5; 9 bases line up with TRBD2. Germline CDR1 and CDR2: MGHRA and YSYEKL. The CDR3 spans 17 residues.

The rearrangement joins TRBV7-6 to TRBJ2-1; 9 bases are a match to TRBD2. Germline trimming cut 1 base from V and 7 bases from J; bases unmatched to any gene: 5. Germline V gene lookup returns CDR1 SGHVS and CDR2 FNYEAQ. This CDR3 has 15 residues. The CDR3 DNA sequence: TGTGCCAGCAGCTTAGGACTAGCGGAGGGAAATGAGCAGTTCTTC. This codes for CASSLGLAEGNEQFF. The variable domain in full, with the rest retrieved from reference TRBV7-6 and TRBJ2-1, is GAGVSQSPRYKVTKRGQDVALRCDPISGHVSLYWYRQALGQGPEFLTYFNYEAQQDKSGLPNDRFSAERPEGSISTLTIQRTEQRDSAMYRCASSLGLAEGNEQFFGPGTRLTVL.

This clone was observed a few times. The chain couples TRBV2 to TRBJ2-7; the D is unclear. V dropped 4 bases and J dropped 0 bases, with 10 bases sitting between them. Germline lookup yields CDR1 SNHLY and CDR2 FYNNEI. CDR3 length: 14 residues. The CDR3 nucleotides read TGTGCCAGCAGTGCACTTCTCCTCTCCTACGAGCAGTACTTC. This codes for CASSALLLSYEQYF.

The chain combines TRBV29-1 with TRBJ2-2; TRBD2 might be the D (6 bases). This CDR3 has 15 amino acids. V was shortened by 1 base and J by 1 base, with 10 bases between the two germline ends. The V gene's germline CDR1 is SQVTM and CDR2 ANQGSEA. The CDR3: CSVEVEGWNTGELFF. The CDR3 coding sequence is TGCAGCGTTGAAGTGGAGGGGTGGAACACCGGGGAGCTGTTTTTT.

The V gene is TRBV4-1, the J gene TRBJ2-4; D call uncertain. This CDR3 is 15 amino acids long. Trimming removed 1 base from V and 10 bases from J, with 17 bases in between. Germline V CDR1 and CDR2: MGHRA, YSYEKL. The CDR3: CASSQGLRSKAIQYF. The DNA of the CDR3 is TGCGCCAGCAGCCAAGGGTTACGATCGAAAGCGATTCAGTACTTC.

The rearrangement uses TRBV5-1 and TRBJ1-5; D not certain. The CDR3 totals 15 residues. The germline V gene encodes CDR1 SGHRS and CDR2 YFSETQ. Trimming removed 4 bases from V and 0 bases from J, with 11 bases in between. The CDR3 protein is CASSPDYRSNQPQHF. CDR3 DNA: TGCGCCAGCAGCCCGGACTACCGTAGCAATCAGCCCCAGCATTTT.

This sequence joins TRBV5-4 and TRBJ1-5, with 12 bases fitting TRBD1. This CDR3 has 15 amino acids. CDR1 SGHNT and CDR2 YYREEE come from the germline V gene (reference sequence). J was trimmed by 5 bases and V by 4 bases; bases with no gene match: 4. The CDR3 here is CASSPGQGADQPQHF. The CDR3 nucleotides are TGTGCCAGCAGCCCGGGACAGGGGGCGGATCAGCCCCAGCATTTT.

In regard to this clone: An end of the junction differs from the germline gene, which may be a read error. The chain recombines TRBV5-6 with TRBJ2-5, with D perhaps TRBD2 (5 bases). CDR1 SGHDT and CDR2 YYEEEE come from the germline V gene. The CDR3 has 14 amino acids. CDR3 in amino acids: CASSLGGAQGTQYF. The CDR3 coding sequence is TGTGCCAGCAGCTTGGGGGGAGCTCAAGGGACCCAGTACTTC.

The chain is built from TRBV27 and TRBJ2-3; 9 bases line up with TRBD1. CDR1 and CDR2 (germline): MNHEY, SMNVEV (reference sequence). J lost 4 bases, V lost 6 bases, and 2 bases had no gene match. The CDR3 is made up of 13 amino acids. The CDR3 spells CASSRDRADTQYF. The CDR3 DNA follows: TGTGCCAGCAGCCGGGACAGGGCAGATACGCAGTATTTT.

The chain uses TRBV2 and TRBJ2-7, with a tentative D call TRBD2 (5 bases). This CDR3 is built from 14 residues. Germline assignment: CDR1 SNHLY and CDR2 FYNNEI. With 10 bases removed from V and 3 bases from J, the gap between germline ends came to 19 bases. The CDR3 protein is CATRFRRLSYEQYF. DNA of the CDR3: TGTGCCACACGCTTTAGGAGGCTTAGCTACGAGCAGTACTTC.